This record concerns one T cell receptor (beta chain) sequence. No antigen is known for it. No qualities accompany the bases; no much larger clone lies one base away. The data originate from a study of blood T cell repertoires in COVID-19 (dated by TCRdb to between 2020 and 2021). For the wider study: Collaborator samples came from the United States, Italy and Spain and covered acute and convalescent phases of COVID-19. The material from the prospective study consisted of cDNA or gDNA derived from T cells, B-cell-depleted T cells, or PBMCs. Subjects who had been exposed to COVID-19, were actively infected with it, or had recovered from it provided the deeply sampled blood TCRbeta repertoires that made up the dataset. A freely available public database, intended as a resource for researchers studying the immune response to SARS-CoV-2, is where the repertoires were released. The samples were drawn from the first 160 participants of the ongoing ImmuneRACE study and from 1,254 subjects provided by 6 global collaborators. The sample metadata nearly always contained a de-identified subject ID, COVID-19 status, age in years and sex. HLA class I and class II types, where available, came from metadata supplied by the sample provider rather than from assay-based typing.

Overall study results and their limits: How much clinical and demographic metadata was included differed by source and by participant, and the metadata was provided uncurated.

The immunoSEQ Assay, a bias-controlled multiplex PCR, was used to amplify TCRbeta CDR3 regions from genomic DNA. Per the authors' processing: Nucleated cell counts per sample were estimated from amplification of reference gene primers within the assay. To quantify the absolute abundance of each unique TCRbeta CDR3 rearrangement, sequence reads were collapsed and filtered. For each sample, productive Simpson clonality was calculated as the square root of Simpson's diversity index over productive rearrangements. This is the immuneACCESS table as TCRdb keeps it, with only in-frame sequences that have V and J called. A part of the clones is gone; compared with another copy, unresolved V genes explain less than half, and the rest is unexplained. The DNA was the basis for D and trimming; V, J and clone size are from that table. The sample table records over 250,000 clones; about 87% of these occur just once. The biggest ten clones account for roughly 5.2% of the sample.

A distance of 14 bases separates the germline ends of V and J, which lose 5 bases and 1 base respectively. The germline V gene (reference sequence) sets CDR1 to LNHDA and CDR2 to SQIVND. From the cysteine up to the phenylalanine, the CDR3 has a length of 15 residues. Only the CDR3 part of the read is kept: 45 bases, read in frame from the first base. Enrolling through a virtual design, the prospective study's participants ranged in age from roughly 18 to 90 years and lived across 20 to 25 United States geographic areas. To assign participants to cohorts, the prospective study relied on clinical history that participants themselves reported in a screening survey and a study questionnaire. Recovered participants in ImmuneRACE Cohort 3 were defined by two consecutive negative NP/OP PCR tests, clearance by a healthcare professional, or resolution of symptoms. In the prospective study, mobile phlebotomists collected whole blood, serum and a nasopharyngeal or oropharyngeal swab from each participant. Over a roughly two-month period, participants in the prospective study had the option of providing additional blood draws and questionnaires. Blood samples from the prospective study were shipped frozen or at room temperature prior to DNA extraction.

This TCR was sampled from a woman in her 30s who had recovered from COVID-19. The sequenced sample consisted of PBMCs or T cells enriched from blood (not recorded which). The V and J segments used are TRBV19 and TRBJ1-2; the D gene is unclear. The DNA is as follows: TGTGCCAGTAGTGGCGGGCCACGATTTAACTATGGCTACACCTTC. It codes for CASSGGPRFNYGYTF.